Below, 8 T cell receptor beta chains from the same sample are listed, as sequenced in a study of CD8+ T cells in alopecia areata (dated by TCRdb to 2016 to 2018). Library preparation employed the immunoSEQ multiplex PCR assay. To provide template for TCR sequencing, every sample had RNA extracted and reverse transcribed into cDNA. TCRdb obtained this table from immuneACCESS and retained in-frame rearrangements with V and J assigned. These tables miss some clones; where compared with another copy, unresolved V genes account for less than half of the shortfall, and the remainder is unexplained. The table for this sample lists about 210,000 clones; under 70% of them were counted only once. The ten largest clones take up over 1% of the sample. According to the study, the label for this sample's treatment or condition signals: oral pan-JAK inhibitor, 5-10 mg twice daily. The sequences come from CD4+ T cells sorted from blood, collected at approximately week 45, from a patient treated with tofacitinib. The receptor set was obtained from a human donor with alopecia areata.

The gene calls are TRBV2 and TRBJ2-3, with TRBD1 matching over 9 bases. This CDR3 spans 16 amino acids. Germline V gene data show CDR1 as SNHLY and CDR2 as FYNNEI. J lost 1 base, V lost 7 bases, and 9 bases had no gene match. CDR3 region: CASTPDRGSGTDTQYF. CDR3 bases: TGTGCCAGCACCCCGGACAGGGGATCAGGCACAGATACGCAGTATTTT.

The genes are TRBV7-8 and TRBJ2-7, with TRBD1 matching over 9 bases. Germline values: CDR1 SGHVS, CDR2 FQNEAQ. The CDR3 is 15 amino acids. The trim removed 1 base at V and 5 bases at J, leaving 6 bases unmatched. The CDR3 region has the DNA TGTGCCAGCAGCTTAGAGGGACAGGGTTACCACGAGCAGTACTTC. Protein sequence: CASSLEGQGYHEQYF.

This clone was seen more than once but under ten times. The genes are TRBV29-1 and TRBJ2-3; D is ambiguous. Per the germline V gene, CDR1 is SQVTM and CDR2 is ANQGSEA. Trimming cost V 4 bases and J 5 bases, with 19 bases left between them. The CDR3 has 15 amino acids. CDR3 sequence reads: CSVADSLAVGDTQYF. The CDR3 bases are TGCAGCGTTGCGGATAGTTTGGCGGTGGGAGATACGCAGTATTTT.

The chain carries TRBV29-1 and TRBJ1-2; D unclear. V was shortened by 2 bases and J by 5 bases, with 9 bases between the two germline ends. This CDR3 has 12 amino acids. Per germline, CDR1 SQVTM and CDR2 ANQGSEA. The CDR3 is CSVEQRSYGYTF. CDR3 sequence (DNA): TGCAGCGTTGAACAGAGAAGTTATGGCTACACCTTC. Supplemented by reference TRBV29-1 and TRBJ1-2, the full variable domain reads SAVISQKPSRDICQRGTSLTIQCQVDSQVTMMFWYRQQPGQSLTLIATANQGSEATYESGFVIDKFPISRPNLTFSTLTVSNMSPEDSSIYLCSVEQRSYGYTFGSGTRLTVV.

The chain has TRBV12-5 and TRBJ2-5; D may be TRBD1 (5 bases). Looked up from germline, CDR1 is LGHNT and CDR2 is FRNRAP. With 3 bases removed from V and 5 bases from J, the gap between germline ends came to 10 bases. The CDR3 consists of 13 residues. The CDR3 region is CASGFPPGETQYF. CDR3 in DNA: TGTGCTAGTGGTTTCCCACCAGGGGAGACCCAGTACTTC.

This rearrangement joins TRBV7-2 to TRBJ1-1; 7 nucleotides match TRBD1. V lost 5 bases, J lost 0 bases, and 6 bases stayed unmatched. CDR3 length: 15 amino acids. Germline CDR1 and CDR2: SGHTA and FQGNSA. The CDR3 is CASSPPQGLNTEAFF. CDR3 in DNA: TGTGCCAGCAGCCCGCCACAGGGGCTGAACACTGAAGCTTTCTTT.

This clone turned up a few times. This chain uses TRBV10-3 with TRBJ1-1; tentative D call: TRBD1 (5 bases). V lost 3 bases to trimming and J lost 1 base, with 9 bases between them. The CDR3 consists of 14 residues. Germline CDR1 ENHRY, CDR2 SYGVKD. CDR3 nucleotide sequence: TGTGCCATCAGTGATAGGGGCCAGAACACTGAAGCTTTCTTT. Protein product: CAISDRGQNTEAFF.

This clone was seen a few times. This chain links TRBV5-4 with TRBJ2-1; the match to TRBD2 covers 11 bases. The CDR3 spans 15 residues. Trimming cost V 2 bases and J 9 bases; bases outside gene matches: 7. The germline gives CDR1 SGHNT, CDR2 YYREEE (reference sequence). This CDR3 reads CASSLVAGGKGEQFF. CDR3 DNA sequence: TGTGCCAGCAGCTTAGTAGCGGGGGGGAAAGGTGAGCAGTTCTTC.